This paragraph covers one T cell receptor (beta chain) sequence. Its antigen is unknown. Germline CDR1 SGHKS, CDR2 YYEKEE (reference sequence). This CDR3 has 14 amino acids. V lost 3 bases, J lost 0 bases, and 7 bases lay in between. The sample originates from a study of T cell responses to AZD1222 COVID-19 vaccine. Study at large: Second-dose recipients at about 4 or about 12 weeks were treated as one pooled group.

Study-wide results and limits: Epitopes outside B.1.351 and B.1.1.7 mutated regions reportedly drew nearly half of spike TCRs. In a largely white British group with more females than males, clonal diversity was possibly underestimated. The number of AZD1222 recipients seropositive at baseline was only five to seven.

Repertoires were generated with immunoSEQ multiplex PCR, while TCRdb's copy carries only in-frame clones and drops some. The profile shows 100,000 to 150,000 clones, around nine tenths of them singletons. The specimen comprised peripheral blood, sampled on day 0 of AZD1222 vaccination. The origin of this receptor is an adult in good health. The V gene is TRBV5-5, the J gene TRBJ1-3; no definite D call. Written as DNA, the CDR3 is TGTGCCAGCAGCTCCACACACTCTGGAAACACCATATATTTT. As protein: CASSSTHSGNTIYF.